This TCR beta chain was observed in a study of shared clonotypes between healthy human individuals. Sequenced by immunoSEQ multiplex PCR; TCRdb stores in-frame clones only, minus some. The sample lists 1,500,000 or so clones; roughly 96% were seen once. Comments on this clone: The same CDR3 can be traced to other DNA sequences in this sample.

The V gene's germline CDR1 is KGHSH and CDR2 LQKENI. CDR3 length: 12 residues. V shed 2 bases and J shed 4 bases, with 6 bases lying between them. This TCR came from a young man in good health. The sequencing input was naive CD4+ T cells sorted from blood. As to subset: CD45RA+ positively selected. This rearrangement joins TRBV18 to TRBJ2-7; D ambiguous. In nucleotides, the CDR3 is TGTGCCAGCTCACCAAGGTCTTACGAGCAGTACTTC. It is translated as CASSPRSYEQYF. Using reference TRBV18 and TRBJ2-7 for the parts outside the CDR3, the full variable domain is NAGVMQNPRHLVRRRGQEARLRCSPMKGHSHVYWYRQLPEEGLKFMVYLQKENIIDESGMPKERFSAEFPKEGPSILRIQQVVRGDSAAYFCASSPRSYEQYFGPGTRLTVT.